This is a list of T cell receptor beta chains from one sample in a study of T cell responses to AZD1222 COVID-19 vaccine. TCRdb keeps only in-frame clones here, not all; method: immunoSEQ multiplex PCR. Among 150,000 to 200,000 clones, just under 95% were seen once, and the ten largest hold 1.5% to 2%. Sequencing was performed on peripheral blood, taken on day 0 of AZD1222 vaccination. These receptors originate from an adult in good health. CDR3s include the opening cysteine and the closing phenylalanine or tryptophan. A D gene is named only where the DNA matches it firmly. Not all rows give a size; the values are once, few, many and, for expanded clones, a class.

V	J	size	D	DNA	CDR3
TRBV19	TRBJ2-7	-	-	TGTGCCAGTACCCCTTTGGGAGGCGACGAGCAGTACTTC	CASTPLGGDEQYF
TRBV15	TRBJ1-4	-	-	TGTGCCACCAGCAGAGATGGGCTAGCAACTAATGAAAAACTGTTTTTT	CATSRDGLATNEKLFF
TRBV4-2	TRBJ2-3	once	TRBD1	TGTGCCAGCAGTCAAATCTCAGGGGGCTCAAGCACAGATACGCAGTATTTT	CASSQISGGSSTDTQYF
TRBV5-5	TRBJ1-4	-	TRBD1	TGTGCCAGCAGCCTTACCGGGACAGCTAATAATGAAAAACTGTTTTTT	CASSLTGTANNEKLFF
TRBV12-3/TRBV12-4	TRBJ2-7	-	-	TGTGCCAGCAGTCCAGGGTTCGGCTACGAGCAGTACTTC	CASSPGFGYEQYF
TRBV18	TRBJ2-4	once	TRBD2	TGTGCCAGCTCACCGCCGGGACTAGCGGGATCGCTAGCCAAAAACATTCAGTACTTC	CASSPPGLAGSLAKNIQYF
TRBV28	TRBJ1-6	-	-	TGTGCCAGCAGTCCATTTAGGACAAGGCATTCACCCCTCCACTTT	CASSPFRTRHSPLHF
TRBV28	TRBJ2-2	-	TRBD1	TGTGCCAGCAGTCCGACAGGGAGAAACACCGGGGAGCTGTTTTTT	CASSPTGRNTGELFF
TRBV9	TRBJ2-1	-	TRBD2	TGTGCCAGCAGCGTAGTTGGGGAAGCTCTCCCGGGACTAGCGGCCGTTGGCGATGAGCAGTTCTTC	CASSVVGEALPGLAAVGDEQFF
TRBV7-9	TRBJ1-2	-	-	TGTGCCAGCAGCGCCCCCAGGGTTGTTGGCTACACCTTC	CASSAPRVVGYTF
TRBV11-2	TRBJ2-3	-	TRBD2	TGTGCCAGCAGCTTCTTAACTAGCGGGGGTGGAGCAGATACGCAGTATTTT	CASSFLTSGGGADTQYF
TRBV6-6	TRBJ2-2	-	-	TGTGCCAGCAGTTACCCAGCAGCGACGAACACCGGGGAGCTGTTTTTT	CASSYPAATNTGELFF
TRBV20-1	TRBJ1-1	-	-	TGCAGTGCTAATGAGGGAGAGTCTGAAGCTTTCTTT	CSANEGESEAFF
TRBV10-1	TRBJ2-1	-	TRBD1	TGCGCCAGCAGTGCGGGACAGGGCCACAATGAGCAGTTCTTC	CASSAGQGHNEQFF
TRBV5-6	TRBJ1-5	-	-	TGTGCCAGCAGCTTAGGACAGCACAATCAGCCCCAGCATTTT	CASSLGQHNQPQHF
TRBV7-6	TRBJ2-3	-	TRBD1	TGTGCCAGCAGCTTAGCGAGGACAGGCCTGGGTACGCAGTATTTT	CASSLARTGLGTQYF
TRBV5-1	TRBJ2-2	once	TRBD1	TGCGCCAGCAGCCCTCGGACAGGGGCCGTAACTACGAACACCGGGGAGCTGTTTTTT	CASSPRTGAVTTNTGELFF
TRBV4-2	TRBJ2-2	-	-	TGTGCCAGCAGCCAAGATCACACCGGGGAGCTGTTTTTT	CASSQDHTGELFF